This TCR beta chain originates from a study of blood T cells in healthy people across ages. Of note for this clonotype: The antigen remains undetermined.

PCR was performed a second time for about 7 to 11 cycles using a sample-barcoded 5' primer and a J-beta primer mix. A 12-random-nucleotide template-switch adaptor tagged each cDNA molecule. TCRdb called the 5' RACE reads again in MiXCR, with one record for every CDR3 protein. The table records fewer than 900,000 distinct CDR3 sequences, more than 40% of them present only once. From germline, CDR1 is MNHEY and CDR2 SVGAGI. V trimming: 2 bases; J trimming: 8 bases; junction bases outside the gene matches: 4. The CDR3 loop spans 14 amino acids. Broader study findings: Diversity of TCR beta correlated strongly with naive T cell percentage. Estimates of total diversity, which came from one million sequenced T cells, were considered to be underestimates.

Sequencing was done on a sample of blood. The receptor was derived from a woman aged 55-70 years in good health. The rearrangement links TRBV6-5 to TRBJ2-2; 8 nucleotides match TRBD2. CDR3 nucleotides: TGTGCCAGCAGTTACGGACTAGCCAAGGGGGAGCTGTTTTTT. Amino acid sequence: CASSYGLAKGELFF.